This T cell receptor (beta chain) was sequenced for a study of shared T cell receptors in the human thymus. Generated by immunoSEQ multiplex PCR, the TCRdb table keeps only in-frame clones and is missing some. The repertoire holds about 380,000 clones, with roughly 94% as singletons. This clone was counted once. Sample: thymocytes. The sequence derives from a human donor.

In nucleotides, the CDR3 is TGTGCCAGCAGTTGTATTCCGGGACACCTCTACAATGAGCAGTTCTTC. Amino acids: CASSCIPGHLYNEQFF. The rearrangement joins TRBV28 to TRBJ2-1; TRBD1 might be the D (6 bases). V shed 4 bases and J shed 3 bases, with 16 bases lying between them. Germline-derived CDR1 and CDR2 are MDHEN and SYDVKM. The CDR3 has 16 amino acids.